This T cell receptor beta chain came from a study of shared clonotypes between healthy human individuals. With respect to this clone: Its antigen remains unknown.

Clones were read by immunoSEQ multiplex PCR, and TCRdb kept only the in-frame ones, dropping some. The data contain about 2 million clones, 85% to 95% of them singletons. The naive CD8 population came from CD45RO-negative cells selected for CCR7, without terminally differentiated effector memory CD45RA+ cells. Donors were healthy HIV-negative adults without recently reported acute infections or vaccinations. Points from the study as a whole: In several donors, 4.5% to 5.5% of naive CD4 clonotypes appeared in common. Large depth notwithstanding, sorted-subset sequencing proved incomplete by rarefaction. The study sampled only blood, and tissue repertoires likely differ.

V trimming: 5 bases; J trimming: 1 base; junction bases outside the gene matches: 5. The CDR3 sequence is 14 residues long. CDR1 is MDHEN and CDR2 is SYDVKM in the germline V gene. The chain is built from TRBV28 and TRBJ2-7; 7 nucleotides line up with TRBD1. The sample taken for sequencing was naive CD8+ T cells sorted from blood. The source is a man younger than 30 in good health. Written as DNA, the CDR3 is TGTGCCAGCAGTCAACAGGGGTCTTCCTACGAGCAGTACTTC. Protein sequence: CASSQQGSSYEQYF. Full variable domain (missing parts from reference TRBV28 and TRBJ2-7): DVKVTQSSRYLVKRTGEKVFLECVQDMDHENMFWYRQDPGLGLRLIYFSYDVKMKEKGDIPEGYSVSREKKERFSLILESASTNQTSMYLCASSQQGSSYEQYFGPGTRLTVT.